Below are 2 T cell receptor beta chains sequenced from a single sample in a study of cytomegalovirus exposure and HLA in healthy donors. PCR involved 60 Vbeta and 13 Jbeta primers. Some clones are missing from TCRdb's copy, which holds only in-frame ones; the method was immunoSEQ multiplex PCR. This sample has some 89,000 clones, with about 70% found just once. Material for sequencing was PBMCs. Every receptor here comes from a man in his 60s in good health and CMV-seronegative.

The chain uses TRBV11-2 and TRBJ1-1, with 7 bases identical to TRBD1. The length of the CDR3 is 13 residues. J lost 8 bases, V lost 2 bases, and 5 bases had no gene match. The germline CDR1 and CDR2 sequences are SGHAT and FQNNGV. The DNA of the CDR3 is TGTGCCAGCAGCTTATTGACAGGGCCAGAAGCTTTCTTT. This codes for CASSLLTGPEAFF.

Comments on this clone: Its ends do not fully match the called genes, so a read error is possible. V is TRBV7-7 and J is TRBJ2-7; D possibly corresponds to TRBD1 (6 bases). The J call may be wrong; the DNA end is better matched by TRBJ2-5. The CDR3 length is 13 residues. Per germline, CDR1 SSHAT and CDR2 FNYEAQ (reference sequence). The CDR3: CASSRDNQETQYF. The CDR3 region has the DNA TGTGCTAGCAGCCGGGACAACCAAGAGACCCAGTACTTC.